This TCR beta chain was sequenced for a study of glioma-infiltrating T cells. Whole-study results and caveats: Gliomas, especially low-grade, showed above-expected tissue-blood divergence; non-neoplastic patients showed below. Only very few CDR3 sequences appeared in both tissue and blood.

Many counts were recorded for this clonotype. The antigen remains undetermined. Amplification of TCR alpha and beta CDR3 regions from RNA used iRepertoire nested multiplex PCR. One-step reverse transcription and amplification started from approximately 100-400 ng of tissue mRNA or PBMC total RNA. One entry per CDR3 protein, called by TCRdb with MiXCR from the multiplex PCR reads. The data show around 130,000 distinct CDR3 sequences, about 25% seen once. Trimming took 5 bases from V and 10 from J, leaving 15 bases between them. Germline loops: CDR1 MNHNS, CDR2 SASEGT. This CDR3 is 13 amino acids long. Sequencing was done on a sample of glioma tissue, nonneoplastic brain tissue, or PBMCs (not recorded which). The clonotype was recovered from a human donor with low-grade glioma or glioblastoma, undergoing nonglioma brain surgery, or in good health (not recorded which). The chain couples TRBV6-1 to TRBJ2-1; D is tentatively TRBD1 or TRBD2 (5 bases each). The CDR3 nucleotides are TGTGCCAGCAGTCCAGACGGACGGGGCGAGCAGTTCTTC. It encodes CASSPDGRGEQFF.